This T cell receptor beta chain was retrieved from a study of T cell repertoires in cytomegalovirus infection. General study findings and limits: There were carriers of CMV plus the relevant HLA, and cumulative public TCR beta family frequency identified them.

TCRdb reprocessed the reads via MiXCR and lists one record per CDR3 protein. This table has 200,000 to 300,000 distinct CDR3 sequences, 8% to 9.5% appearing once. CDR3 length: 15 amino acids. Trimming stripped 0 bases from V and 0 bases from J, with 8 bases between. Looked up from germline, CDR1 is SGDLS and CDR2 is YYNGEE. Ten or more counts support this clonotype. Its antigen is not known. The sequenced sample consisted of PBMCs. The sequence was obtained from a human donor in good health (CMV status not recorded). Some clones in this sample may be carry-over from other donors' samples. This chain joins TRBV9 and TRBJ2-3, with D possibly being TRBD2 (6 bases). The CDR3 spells CASSVVAGSTDTQYF. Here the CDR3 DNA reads TGTGCCAGCAGCGTAGTTGCGGGAAGCACAGATACGCAGTATTTT.